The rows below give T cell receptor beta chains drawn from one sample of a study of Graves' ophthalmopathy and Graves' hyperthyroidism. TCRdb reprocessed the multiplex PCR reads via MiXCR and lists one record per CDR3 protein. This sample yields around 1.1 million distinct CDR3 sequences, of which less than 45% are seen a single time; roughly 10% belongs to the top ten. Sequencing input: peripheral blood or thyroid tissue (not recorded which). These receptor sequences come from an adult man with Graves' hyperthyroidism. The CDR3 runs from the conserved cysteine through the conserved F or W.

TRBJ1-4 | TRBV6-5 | CASSYGYREKLFF
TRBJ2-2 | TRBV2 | CASTLGQSNTGELFF
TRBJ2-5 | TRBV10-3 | CATKAGLAGAAETQYF
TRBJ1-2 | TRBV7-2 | CASSLVFKEDYGHTF
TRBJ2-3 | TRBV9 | CASSVDGTSGGVNIDTQYF
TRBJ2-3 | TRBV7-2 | CASSSTGAITDTQYF
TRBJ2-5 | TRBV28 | CASSRRRMREETQYF
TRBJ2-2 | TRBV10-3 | CAISEIQTGELFF
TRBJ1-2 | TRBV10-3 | CAISGTGGNDGYTF
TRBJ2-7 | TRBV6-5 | CASRLRGRATEQYF
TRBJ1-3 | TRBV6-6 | CASSYLLASGNTIYF
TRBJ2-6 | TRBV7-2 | CASSFARTF
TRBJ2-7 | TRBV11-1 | CAWRPGGGYEQYF
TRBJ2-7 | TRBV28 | CASSFSGRSKEQYF
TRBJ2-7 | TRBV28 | CASSGWDRGIYEQYF
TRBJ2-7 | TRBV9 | CASSVTGTAVTKQYF
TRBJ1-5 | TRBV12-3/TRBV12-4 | CASSSRVGNQPQHF
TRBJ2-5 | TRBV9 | CASSVATGESETQYF